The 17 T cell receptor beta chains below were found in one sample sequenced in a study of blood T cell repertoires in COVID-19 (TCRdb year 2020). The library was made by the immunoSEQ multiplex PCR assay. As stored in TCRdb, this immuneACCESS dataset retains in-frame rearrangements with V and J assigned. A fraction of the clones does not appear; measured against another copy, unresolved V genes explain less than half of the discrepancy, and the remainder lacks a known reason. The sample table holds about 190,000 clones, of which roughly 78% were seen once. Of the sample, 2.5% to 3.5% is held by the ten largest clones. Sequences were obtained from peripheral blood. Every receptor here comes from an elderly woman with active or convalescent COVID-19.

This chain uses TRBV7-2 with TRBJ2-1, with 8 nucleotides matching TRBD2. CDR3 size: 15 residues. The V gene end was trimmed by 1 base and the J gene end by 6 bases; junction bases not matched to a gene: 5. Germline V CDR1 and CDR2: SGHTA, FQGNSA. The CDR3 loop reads CASSLEAGVSNEQFF. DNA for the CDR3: TGTGCCAGCAGCTTAGAAGCGGGGGTGTCCAATGAGCAGTTCTTC.

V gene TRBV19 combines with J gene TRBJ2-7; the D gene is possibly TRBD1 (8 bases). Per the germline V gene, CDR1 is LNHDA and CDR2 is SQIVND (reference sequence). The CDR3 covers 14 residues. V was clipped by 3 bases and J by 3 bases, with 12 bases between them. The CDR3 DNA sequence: TGTGCCAGTAGTATGACAGGGGAGGGCTACGAGCAGTACTTC. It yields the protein CASSMTGEGYEQYF.

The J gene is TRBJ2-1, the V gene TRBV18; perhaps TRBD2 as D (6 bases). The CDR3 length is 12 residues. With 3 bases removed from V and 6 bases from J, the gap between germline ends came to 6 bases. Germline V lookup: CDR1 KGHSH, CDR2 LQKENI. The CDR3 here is CASSPTSNEQFF. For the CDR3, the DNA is TGTGCCAGCTCACCGACTAGCAATGAGCAGTTCTTC.

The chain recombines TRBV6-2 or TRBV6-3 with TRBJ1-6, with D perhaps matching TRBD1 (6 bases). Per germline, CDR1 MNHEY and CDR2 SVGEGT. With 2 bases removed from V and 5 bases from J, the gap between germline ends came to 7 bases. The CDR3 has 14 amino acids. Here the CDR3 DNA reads TGTGCCAGCAGTTACGCAGGGGATAATTCACCCCTCCACTTT. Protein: CASSYAGDNSPLHF.

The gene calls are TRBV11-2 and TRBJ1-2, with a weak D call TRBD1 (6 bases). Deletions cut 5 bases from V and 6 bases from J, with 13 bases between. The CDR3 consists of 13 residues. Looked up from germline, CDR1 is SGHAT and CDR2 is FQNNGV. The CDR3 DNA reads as TGTGCCAGCAGCGCCGGGGGGGGCAATGGCTACACCTTC. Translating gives CASSAGGGNGYTF.

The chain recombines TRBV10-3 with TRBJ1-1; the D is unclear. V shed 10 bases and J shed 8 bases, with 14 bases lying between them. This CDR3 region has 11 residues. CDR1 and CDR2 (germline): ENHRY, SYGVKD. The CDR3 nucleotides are TGTGCCACTGGAGAGGGCCAAGAAGCTTTCTTT. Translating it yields CATGEGQEAFF.

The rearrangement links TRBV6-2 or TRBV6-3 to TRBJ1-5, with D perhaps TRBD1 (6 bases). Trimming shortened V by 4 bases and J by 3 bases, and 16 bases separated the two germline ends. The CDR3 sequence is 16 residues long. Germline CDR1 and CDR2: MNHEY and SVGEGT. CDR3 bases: TGTGCCAGCAGTTCAAGAACAGGGATCAACAATCAGCCCCAGCATTTT. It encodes CASSSRTGINNQPQHF.

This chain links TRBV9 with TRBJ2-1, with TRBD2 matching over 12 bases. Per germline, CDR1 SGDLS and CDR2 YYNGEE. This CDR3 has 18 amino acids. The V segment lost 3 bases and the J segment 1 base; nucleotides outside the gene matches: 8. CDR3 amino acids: CASSATNLAGGSYNEQFF. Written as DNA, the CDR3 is TGTGCCAGCAGCGCAACAAATCTAGCGGGGGGGTCCTACAATGAGCAGTTCTTC. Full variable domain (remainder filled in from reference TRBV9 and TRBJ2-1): DSGVTQTPKHLITATGQRVTLRCSPRSGDLSVYWYQQSLDQGLQFLIQYYNGEERAKGNILERFSAQQFPDLHSELNLSSLELGDSALYFCASSATNLAGGSYNEQFFGPGTRLTVL.

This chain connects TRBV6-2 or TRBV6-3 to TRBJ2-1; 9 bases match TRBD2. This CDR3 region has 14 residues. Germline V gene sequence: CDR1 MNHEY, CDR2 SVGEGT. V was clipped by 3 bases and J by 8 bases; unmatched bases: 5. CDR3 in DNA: TGTGCCAGCAGTTATAGCGGGGGATTAGATGAGCAGTTCTTC. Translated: CASSYSGGLDEQFF.

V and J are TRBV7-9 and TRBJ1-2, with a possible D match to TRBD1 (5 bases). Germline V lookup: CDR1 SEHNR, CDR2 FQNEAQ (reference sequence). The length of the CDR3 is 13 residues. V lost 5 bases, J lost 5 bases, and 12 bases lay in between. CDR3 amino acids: CASSRRGGYGYTF. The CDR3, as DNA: TGTGCCAGCAGCCGACGCGGGGGTTATGGCTACACCTTC.

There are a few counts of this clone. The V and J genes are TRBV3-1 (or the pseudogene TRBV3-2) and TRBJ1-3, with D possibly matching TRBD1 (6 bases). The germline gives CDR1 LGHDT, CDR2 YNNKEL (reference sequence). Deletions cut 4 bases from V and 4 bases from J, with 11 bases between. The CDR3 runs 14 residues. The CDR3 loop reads CASSPQGLGNTIYF. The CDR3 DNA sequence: TGTGCCAGCAGCCCCCAGGGGTTGGGAAACACCATATATTTT.

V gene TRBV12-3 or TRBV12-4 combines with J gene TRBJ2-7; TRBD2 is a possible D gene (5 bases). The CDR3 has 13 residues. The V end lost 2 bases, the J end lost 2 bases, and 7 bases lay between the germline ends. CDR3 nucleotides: TGTGCCAGCAGTTTAACGGGAACCTACGAGCAGTACTTC. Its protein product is CASSLTGTYEQYF.

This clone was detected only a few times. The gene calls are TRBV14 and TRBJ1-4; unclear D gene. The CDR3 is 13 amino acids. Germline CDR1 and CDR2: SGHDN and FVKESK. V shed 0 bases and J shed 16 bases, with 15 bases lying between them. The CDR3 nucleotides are TGTGCCAGCAGCCAAGATCTTGACGGCCAGGCGTTTTTT. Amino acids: CASSQDLDGQAFF. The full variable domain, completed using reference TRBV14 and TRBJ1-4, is EAGVTQFPSHSVIEKGQTVTLRCDPISGHDNLYWYRRVMGKEIKFLLHFVKESKQDESGMPNNRFLAERTGGTYSTLKVQPAELEDSGVYFCASSQDLDGQAFFGSGTQLSVL.

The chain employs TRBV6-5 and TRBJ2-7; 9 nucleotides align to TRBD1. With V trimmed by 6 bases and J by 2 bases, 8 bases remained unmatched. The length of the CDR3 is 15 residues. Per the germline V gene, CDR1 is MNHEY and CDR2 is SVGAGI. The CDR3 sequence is CASRVPGQGTYEQYF. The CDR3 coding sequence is TGTGCCAGCAGGGTCCCGGGACAGGGTACCTACGAGCAGTACTTC.

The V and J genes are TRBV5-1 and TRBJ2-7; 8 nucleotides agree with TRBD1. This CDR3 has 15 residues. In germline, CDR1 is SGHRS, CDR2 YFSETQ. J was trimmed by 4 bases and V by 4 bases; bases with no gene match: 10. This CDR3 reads CASSPTMGQVYEQYF. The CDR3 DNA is TGCGCCAGCAGCCCGACTATGGGACAGGTGTACGAGCAGTACTTC.

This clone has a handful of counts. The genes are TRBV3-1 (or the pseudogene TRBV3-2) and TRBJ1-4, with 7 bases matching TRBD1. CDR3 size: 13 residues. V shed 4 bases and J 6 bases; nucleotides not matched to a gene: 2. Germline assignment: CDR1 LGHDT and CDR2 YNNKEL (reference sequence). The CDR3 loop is CASSRQGYEKLFF. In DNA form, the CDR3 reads TGTGCCAGCAGCCGACAGGGTTATGAAAAACTGTTTTTT.

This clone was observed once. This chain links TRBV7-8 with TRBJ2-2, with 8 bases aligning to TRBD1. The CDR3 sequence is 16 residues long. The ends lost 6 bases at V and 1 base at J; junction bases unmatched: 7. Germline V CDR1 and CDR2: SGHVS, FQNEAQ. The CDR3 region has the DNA TGTGCCAGCAGAACCGACAGGGGCGAGAACACCGGGGAGCTGTTTTTT. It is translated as CASRTDRGENTGELFF.